The sequence of this T cell receptor (beta chain) was determined in a study of blood T cell repertoires in COVID-19 (dated by TCRdb to the early 2020s). Study-level background: Samples from collaborators originated in the United States, Italy and Spain and spanned both the acute and convalescent phases of COVID-19. The material from the prospective study consisted of cDNA or gDNA derived from T cells, B-cell-depleted T cells, or PBMCs. Subjects who had been exposed to COVID-19, were actively infected with it, or had recovered from it provided the deeply sampled blood TCRbeta repertoires that made up the dataset. The repertoires were released in a freely available public database intended as a resource for research on the immune response to SARS-CoV-2. Samples came from the ongoing ImmuneRACE study (first 160 participants) plus 1,254 subjects from 6 global collaborators. Nearly every sample came with metadata listing a de-identified subject ID, COVID-19 status, age in years and sex. Where HLA class I and class II types were available, the types were taken from metadata supplied by the sample provider, not from assay-based typing.

Study-level results and caveats: The quantity of clinical and demographic metadata differed by source and by participant and was supplied without curation.

One collaborating source in Seattle enrolled patients while the patients were actively infected and followed the patients over time throughout the course of disease. Each collaborating institution followed its own protocols to collect whole blood in K2EDTA tubes. Collaborator samples were shipped for TCRbeta analysis as frozen whole blood, isolated PBMCs, or DNA extracted from either sample type. A word on this clone: Its recognized antigen is unknown. Base qualities are not recorded, but no much larger clone differs from it by a single base.

The CDR3, cysteine through phenylalanine, is 12 amino acids long. Kept here is only the CDR3 DNA, which spans 36 bases and is read in frame from base 1. CDR1 GTSNPN and CDR2 SVGIG were looked up in the germline V gene (reference sequence). Relative to germline, V is 4 bases shorter and J is 8 bases shorter, with 13 bases between their ends. TCRbeta CDR3 regions were amplified from genomic DNA using the immunoSEQ Assay, a bias-controlled multiplex PCR. As for the authors' bioinformatics: Within the assay, amplification of reference gene primers was used to estimate how many nucleated cells each sample contained. To quantify the absolute abundance of each unique TCRbeta CDR3 rearrangement, sequence reads were collapsed and filtered. Productive Simpson clonality was computed per sample as the square root of Simpson's diversity index over productive rearrangements. In its TCRdb copy, this immuneACCESS table keeps in-frame sequences only and misses some clones. Where compared with another copy, unresolved V genes explain less than half of these, and the others have no known cause. V, J and clone size derive from that table, while D and trimming were established from the DNA sequence. The sample includes about 150,000 clones, with approximately 83% observed a single time. The ten largest clones capture 12% of the sample.

The sample comprised peripheral blood. The sequence is built from TRBV30 and TRBJ2-3; 5 matching bases give a weak D call of TRBD1. This TCR was recovered from a woman aged 55-70 years with COVID-19, enrolled during active disease. The CDR3 in this case is CAWIQAGVTQYF. The DNA reads as follows: TGTGCCTGGATACAGGCTGGAGTTACGCAGTATTTT. The entire variable domain, with the stretches around the CDR3 drawn from the reference TRBV30 and TRBJ2-3 proteins, is SQTIHQWPATLVQPVGSPLSLECTVEGTSNPNLYWYRQAAGRGLQLLFYSVGIGQISSEVPQNLSASRPQDRQFILSSKKLLLSDSGFYLCAWIQAGVTQYFGPGTRLTVL.